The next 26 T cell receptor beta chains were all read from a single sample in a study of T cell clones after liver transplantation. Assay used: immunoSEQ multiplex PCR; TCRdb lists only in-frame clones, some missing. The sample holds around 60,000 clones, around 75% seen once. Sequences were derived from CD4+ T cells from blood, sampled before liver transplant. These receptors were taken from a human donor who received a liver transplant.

The CDR3 is CASSQEHARNTEAFF. In nucleotides, the CDR3 is TGCGCCAGCAGCCAAGAGCACGCCAGGAACACTGAAGCTTTCTTT. J is TRBJ1-1 and V is TRBV4-1; D uncertain. Trimming pared 0 bases from V and 1 base from J, leaving 9 bases between. The CDR3 has 15 amino acids. Germline lookup yields CDR1 MGHRA and CDR2 YSYEKL.

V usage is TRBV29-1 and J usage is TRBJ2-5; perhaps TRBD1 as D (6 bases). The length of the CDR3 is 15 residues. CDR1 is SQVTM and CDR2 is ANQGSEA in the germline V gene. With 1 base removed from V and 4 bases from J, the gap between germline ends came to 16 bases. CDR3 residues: CSVEAFQGQGETQYF. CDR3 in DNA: TGCAGCGTTGAAGCGTTCCAGGGGCAAGGAGAGACCCAGTACTTC. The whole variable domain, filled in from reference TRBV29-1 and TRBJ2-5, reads SAVISQKPSRDICQRGTSLTIQCQVDSQVTMMFWYRQQPGQSLTLIATANQGSEATYESGFVIDKFPISRPNLTFSTLTVSNMSPEDSSIYLCSVEAFQGQGETQYFGPGTRLLVL.

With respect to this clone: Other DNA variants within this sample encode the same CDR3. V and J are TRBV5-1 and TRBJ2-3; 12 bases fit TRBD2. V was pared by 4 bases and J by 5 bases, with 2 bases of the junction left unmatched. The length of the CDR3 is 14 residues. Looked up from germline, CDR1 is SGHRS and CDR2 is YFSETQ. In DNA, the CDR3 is TGCGCCAGCAGCCCGACTAGCGGGGGAGATACGCAGTATTTT. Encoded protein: CASSPTSGGDTQYF. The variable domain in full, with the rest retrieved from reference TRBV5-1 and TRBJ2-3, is KAGVTQTPRYLIKTRGQQVTLSCSPISGHRSVSWYQQTPGQGLQFLFEYFSETQRNKGNFPGRFSGRQFSNSRSEMNVSTLELGDSALYLCASSPTSGGDTQYFGPGTRLTVL.

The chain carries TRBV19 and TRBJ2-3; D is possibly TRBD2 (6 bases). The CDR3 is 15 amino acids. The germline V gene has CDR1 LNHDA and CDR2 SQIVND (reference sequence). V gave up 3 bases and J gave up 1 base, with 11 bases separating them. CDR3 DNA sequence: TGTGCCAGTAGTATGTACGGCGGGGGCACAGATACGCAGTATTTT. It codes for CASSMYGGGTDTQYF.

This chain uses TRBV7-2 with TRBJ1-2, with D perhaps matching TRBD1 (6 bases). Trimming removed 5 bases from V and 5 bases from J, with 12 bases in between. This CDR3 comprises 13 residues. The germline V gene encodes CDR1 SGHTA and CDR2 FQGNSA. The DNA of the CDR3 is TGTGCCAGCAGCCCCCCCCAGGGGTATGGCTACACCTTC. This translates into CASSPPQGYGYTF. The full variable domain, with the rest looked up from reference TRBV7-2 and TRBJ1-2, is GAGVSQSPSNKVTEKGKDVELRCDPISGHTALYWYRQSLGQGLEFLIYFQGNSAPDKSGLPSDRFSAERTGGSVSTLTIQRTQQEDSAVYLCASSPPQGYGYTFGSGTRLTVV.

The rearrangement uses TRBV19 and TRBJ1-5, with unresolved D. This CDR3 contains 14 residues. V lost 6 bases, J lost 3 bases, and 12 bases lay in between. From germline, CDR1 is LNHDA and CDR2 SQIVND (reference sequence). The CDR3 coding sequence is TGTGCCAGTAGCGGGAGATATGACAATCAGCCCCAGCATTTT. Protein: CASSGRYDNQPQHF.

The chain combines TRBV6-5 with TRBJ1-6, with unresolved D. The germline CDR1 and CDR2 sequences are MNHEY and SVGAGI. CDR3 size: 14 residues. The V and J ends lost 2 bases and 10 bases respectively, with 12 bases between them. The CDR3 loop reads CASSYGQEGSPLHF. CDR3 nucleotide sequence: TGTGCCAGCAGTTACGGGCAGGAAGGATCACCCCTCCACTTT.

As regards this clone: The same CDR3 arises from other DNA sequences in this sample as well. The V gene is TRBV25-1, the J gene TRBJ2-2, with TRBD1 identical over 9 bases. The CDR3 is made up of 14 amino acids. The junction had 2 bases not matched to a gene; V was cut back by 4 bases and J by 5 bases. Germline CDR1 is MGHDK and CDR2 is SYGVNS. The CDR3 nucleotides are TGTGCCAGCAGTGGACAGGGGGGGACCGGGGAGCTGTTTTTT. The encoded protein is CASSGQGGTGELFF. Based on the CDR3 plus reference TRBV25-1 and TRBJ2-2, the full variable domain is EADIYQTPRYLVIGTGKKITLECSQTMGHDKMYWYQQDPGMELHLIHYSYGVNSTEKGDLSSESTVSRIRTEHFPLTLESARPSHTSQYLCASSGQGGTGELFFGEGSRLTVL.

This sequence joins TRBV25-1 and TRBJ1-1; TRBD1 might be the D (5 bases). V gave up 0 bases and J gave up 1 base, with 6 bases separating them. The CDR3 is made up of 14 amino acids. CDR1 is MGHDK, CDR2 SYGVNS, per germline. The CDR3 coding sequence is TGTGCCAGCAGTGAATACGGGGGGAACACTGAAGCTTTCTTT. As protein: CASSEYGGNTEAFF.

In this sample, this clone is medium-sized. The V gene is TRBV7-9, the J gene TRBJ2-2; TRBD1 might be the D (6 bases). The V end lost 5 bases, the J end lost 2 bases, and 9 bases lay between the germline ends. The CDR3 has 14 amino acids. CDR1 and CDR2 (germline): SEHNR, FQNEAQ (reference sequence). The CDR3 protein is CASSADRNTGELFF. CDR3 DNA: TGTGCCAGCAGCGCGGACAGAAACACCGGGGAGCTGTTTTTT.

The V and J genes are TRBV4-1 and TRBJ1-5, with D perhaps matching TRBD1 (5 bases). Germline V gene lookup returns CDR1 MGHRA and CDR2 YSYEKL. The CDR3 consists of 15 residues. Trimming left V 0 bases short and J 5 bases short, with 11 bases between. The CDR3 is CASSQDWGGDQPQHF. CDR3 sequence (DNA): TGCGCCAGCAGCCAAGATTGGGGGGGAGATCAGCCCCAGCATTTT.

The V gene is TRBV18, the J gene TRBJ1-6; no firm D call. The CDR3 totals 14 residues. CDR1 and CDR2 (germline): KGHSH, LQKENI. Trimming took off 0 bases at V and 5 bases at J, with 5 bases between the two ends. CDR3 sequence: CASSPPYNNSPLHF. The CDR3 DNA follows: TGTGCCAGCTCACCACCTTACAATAATTCACCCCTCCACTTT.

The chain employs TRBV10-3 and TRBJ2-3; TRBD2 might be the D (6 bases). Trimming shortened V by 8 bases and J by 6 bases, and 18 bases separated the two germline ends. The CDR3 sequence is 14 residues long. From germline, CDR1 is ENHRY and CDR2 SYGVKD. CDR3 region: CAISSGGLSDTQYF. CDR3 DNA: TGTGCCATCTCCTCCGGAGGGCTTTCGGATACGCAGTATTTT.

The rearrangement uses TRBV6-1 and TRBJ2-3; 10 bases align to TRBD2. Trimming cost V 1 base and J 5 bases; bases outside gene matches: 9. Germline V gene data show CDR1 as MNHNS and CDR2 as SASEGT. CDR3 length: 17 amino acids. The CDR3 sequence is CASSEVAGGPRGDTQYF. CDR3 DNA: TGTGCCAGCAGTGAAGTAGCGGGGGGACCGAGAGGAGATACGCAGTATTTT.

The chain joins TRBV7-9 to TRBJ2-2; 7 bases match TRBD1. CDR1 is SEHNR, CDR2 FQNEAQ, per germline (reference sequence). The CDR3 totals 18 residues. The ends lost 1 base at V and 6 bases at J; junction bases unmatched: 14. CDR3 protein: CASSLGRWQGEIAGELFF. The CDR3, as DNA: TGTGCCAGCAGCTTAGGGAGGTGGCAGGGGGAAATCGCCGGGGAGCTGTTTTTT.

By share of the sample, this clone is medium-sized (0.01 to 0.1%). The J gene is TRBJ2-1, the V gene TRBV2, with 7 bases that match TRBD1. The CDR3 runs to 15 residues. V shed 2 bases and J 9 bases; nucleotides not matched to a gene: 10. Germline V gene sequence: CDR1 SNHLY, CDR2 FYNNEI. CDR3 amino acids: CASSEYEGGMSEQFF. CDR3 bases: TGTGCCAGCAGTGAATATGAAGGGGGCATGAGTGAGCAGTTCTTC.

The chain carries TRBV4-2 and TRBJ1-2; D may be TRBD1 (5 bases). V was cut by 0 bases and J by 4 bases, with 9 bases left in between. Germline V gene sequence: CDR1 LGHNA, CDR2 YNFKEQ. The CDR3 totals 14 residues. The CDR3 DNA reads TGTGCCAGCAGCCAAGATACAGGTGTCTATGGCTACACCTTC. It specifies CASSQDTGVYGYTF.

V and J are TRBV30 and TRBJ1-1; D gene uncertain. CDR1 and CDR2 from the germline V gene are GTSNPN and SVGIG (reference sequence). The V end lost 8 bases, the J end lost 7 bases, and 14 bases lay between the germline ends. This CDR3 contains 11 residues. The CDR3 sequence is CAVYSRGEAFF. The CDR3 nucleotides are TGTGCCGTGTACTCGAGAGGTGAAGCTTTCTTT.

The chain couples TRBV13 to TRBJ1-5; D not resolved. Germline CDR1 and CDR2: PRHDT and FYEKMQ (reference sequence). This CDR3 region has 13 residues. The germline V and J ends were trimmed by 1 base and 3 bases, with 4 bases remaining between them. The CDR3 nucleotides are TGTGCCAGCAGCTTAGACAACAATCAGCCCCAGCATTTT. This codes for CASSLDNNQPQHF.

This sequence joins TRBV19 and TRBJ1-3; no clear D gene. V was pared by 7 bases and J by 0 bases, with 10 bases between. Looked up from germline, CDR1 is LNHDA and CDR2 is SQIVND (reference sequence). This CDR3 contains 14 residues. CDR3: CASIDRDSGNTIYF. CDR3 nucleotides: TGTGCCAGTATCGACCGGGACTCTGGAAACACCATATATTTT.

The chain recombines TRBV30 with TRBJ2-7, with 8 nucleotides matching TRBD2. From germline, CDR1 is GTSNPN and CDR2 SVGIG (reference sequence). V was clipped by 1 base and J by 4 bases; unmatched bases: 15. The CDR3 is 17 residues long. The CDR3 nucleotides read TGTGCCTGGAGTGGGACGGGAGGGAGGGCCCATCAGTACGAGCAGTACTTC. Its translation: CAWSGTGGRAHQYEQYF.

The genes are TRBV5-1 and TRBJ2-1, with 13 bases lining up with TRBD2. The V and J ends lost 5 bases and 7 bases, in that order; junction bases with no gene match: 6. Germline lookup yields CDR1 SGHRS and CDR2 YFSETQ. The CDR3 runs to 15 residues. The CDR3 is CASRSGTSGVNEQFF. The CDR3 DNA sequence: TGCGCCAGCAGGTCCGGGACTAGCGGGGTTAATGAGCAGTTCTTC.

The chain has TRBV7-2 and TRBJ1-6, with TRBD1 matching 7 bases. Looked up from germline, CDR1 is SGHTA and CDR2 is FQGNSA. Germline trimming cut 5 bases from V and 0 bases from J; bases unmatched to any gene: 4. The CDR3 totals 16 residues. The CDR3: CASSPDRSSYNSPLHF. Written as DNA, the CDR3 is TGTGCCAGCAGCCCGGACAGGAGCTCCTATAATTCACCCCTCCACTTT.

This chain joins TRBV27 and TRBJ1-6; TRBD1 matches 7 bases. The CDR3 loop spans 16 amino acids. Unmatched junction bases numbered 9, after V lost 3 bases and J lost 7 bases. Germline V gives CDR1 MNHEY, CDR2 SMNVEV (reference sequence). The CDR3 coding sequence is TGTGCCAGCAGTTTTAACGGCCGACAGGGAAATTCACCCCTCCACTTT. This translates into CASSFNGRQGNSPLHF.

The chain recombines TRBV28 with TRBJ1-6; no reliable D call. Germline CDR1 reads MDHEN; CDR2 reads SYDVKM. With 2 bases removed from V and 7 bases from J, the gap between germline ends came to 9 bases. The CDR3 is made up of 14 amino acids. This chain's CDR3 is CASSLIRRNSPLHF. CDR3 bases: TGTGCCAGCAGTTTAATTAGGCGGAATTCACCCCTCCACTTT.

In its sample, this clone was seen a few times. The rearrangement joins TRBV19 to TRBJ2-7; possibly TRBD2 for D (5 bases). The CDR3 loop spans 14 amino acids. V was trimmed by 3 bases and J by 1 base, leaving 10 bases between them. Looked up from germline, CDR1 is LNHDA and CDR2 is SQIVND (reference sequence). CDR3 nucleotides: TGTGCCAGTAGTATGAGGGTAGAGTCCTACGAGCAGTACTTC. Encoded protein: CASSMRVESYEQYF.